This passage covers 27 T cell receptor beta chains from one sample sequenced in a study of OX40 agonist ivuxolimab in advanced cancers. Measured with immunoSEQ multiplex PCR; TCRdb has only the in-frame clones, and not every one. The sample records tens of thousands of clones, about 90% being singletons. The starting material was CD4+ or CD8+ T cells sorted from blood, obtained in a trial of the OX40 agonist ivuxolimab. The receptors originated from an adult with an advanced solid tumor such as melanoma, head and neck, liver or kidney cancer.

The J gene is TRBJ2-3, the V gene TRBV7-3; 8 positions match TRBD2. The CDR3 sequence is 16 residues long. Trimming at V came to 3 bases and at J to 2 bases, leaving 7 bases not matched to a gene. The V gene's germline CDR1 is SGHTA and CDR2 FQGTGA. The CDR3 DNA reads TGTGCCAGCAGCTTGGCGGGGGGTGCAAACACAGATACGCAGTATTTT. This encodes CASSLAGGANTDTQYF.

This chain connects TRBV7-6 to TRBJ2-5, with unresolved D. V lost 2 bases and J 11 bases, leaving 12 bases between the germline ends. Germline V CDR1 and CDR2: SGHVS, FNYEAQ. CDR3 size: 12 residues. CDR3 sequence reads: CASSLRSLPQYF. Written as DNA, the CDR3 is TGTGCCAGCAGCTTACGTTCTCTTCCTCAGTACTTC.

This chain uses TRBV19 with TRBJ2-7; possible D gene TRBD1, 6 bases. CDR3 length equals 12 residues. Germline CDR1 reads LNHDA; CDR2 reads SQIVND (reference sequence). V gave up 8 bases and J gave up 2 bases, with 10 bases separating them. The CDR3 is CASGQYPYEQYF. In nucleotides, the CDR3 is TGTGCCAGTGGACAGTACCCCTACGAGCAGTACTTC.

The V gene is TRBV28, the J gene TRBJ1-2, with unresolved D. The CDR3 contains 17 residues. The germline gives CDR1 MDHEN, CDR2 SYDVKM. With 7 bases removed from V and 0 bases from J, the gap between germline ends came to 21 bases. The chain's CDR3 is CASTQPRTGLANYGYTF. In DNA, the CDR3 is TGTGCCAGCACCCAACCAAGAACGGGTTTAGCTAACTATGGCTACACCTTC.

The genes are TRBV4-3 and TRBJ2-3; D may be TRBD2 (7 bases). Per the germline V gene, CDR1 is LGHNA and CDR2 is YSLEER. V was trimmed by 0 bases and J by 2 bases, leaving 21 bases between them. This CDR3 region has 19 residues. CDR3 sequence (DNA): TGCGCCAGCAGCCAAGATGACAGAGGGGGTAGCGGGTACACAGATACGCAGTATTTT. It specifies CASSQDDRGGSGYTDTQYF.

This rearrangement joins TRBV14 to TRBJ2-7; TRBD1 agrees at 9 bases. J gave up 5 bases and V 4 bases, and 6 bases lay outside the gene matches. Germline V gives CDR1 SGHDN, CDR2 FVKESK. The CDR3 is made up of 14 amino acids. In DNA form, the CDR3 reads TGTGCCAGCAGCCCAAACAGGGGGCTAGACGAGCAGTACTTC. Its translation: CASSPNRGLDEQYF.

Remarks on this clone: The junction differs from germline at one of its ends, possibly a read error. The chain combines TRBV7-3 with TRBJ2-2; the D is unclear. The CDR3 sequence is 14 residues long. The germline gives CDR1 SGHTA, CDR2 FQGTGA. CDR3 nucleotides: TGTGCCAGCAGCTCATCACCTACCACCGGTGAGCTGTTTTTT. As protein: CASSSSPTTGELFF.

The genes are TRBV5-8 and TRBJ2-6; TRBD2 might be the D (5 bases). The CDR3 extends over 16 amino acids. Trimming cost V 4 bases and J 2 bases, with 13 bases left between them. Germline CDR1 and CDR2: SGHTS and YDEGEE. DNA of the CDR3: TGTGCCAGCAGCATTAAGGGAGTGGCTGGGGCCAACGTCCTGACTTTC. This encodes CASSIKGVAGANVLTF.

The chain has TRBV7-2 and TRBJ2-7; 8 nucleotides agree with TRBD2. J gave up 5 bases and V 3 bases, and 6 bases lay outside the gene matches. Germline V gene lookup returns CDR1 SGHTA and CDR2 FQGNSA. The CDR3 has 14 residues. CDR3 region: CASSLGGTRHEQYF. CDR3 DNA sequence: TGTGCCAGCAGCTTGGGAGGGACTAGGCACGAGCAGTACTTC.

The chain has TRBV23-1 and TRBJ2-7; D remains ambiguous. TRBV23-1 is known as an ORF, though its function is uncertain. The CDR3 has 16 residues. V gave up 0 bases and J gave up 4 bases, with 16 bases separating them. CDR3 in amino acids: CASSQSCDRPSYEQYF. CDR3 nucleotides: TGCGCCAGCAGTCAATCGTGCGATCGCCCATCGTACGAGCAGTACTTC.

The V call is TRBV2, the J call TRBJ1-6; possible D gene TRBD1, 6 bases. The germline V and J ends were trimmed by 4 bases and 6 bases, with 16 bases remaining between them. The germline gives CDR1 SNHLY, CDR2 FYNNEI. The CDR3 sequence is 16 residues long. The CDR3 sequence is CASSGGLGGGNSPLHF. The CDR3 coding sequence is TGTGCCAGCAGTGGGGGCCTAGGGGGTGGTAATTCACCCCTCCACTTT.

CDR3: CASSYNVGGRPQHF. The CDR3 DNA reads TGTGCCAGCAGTTACAATGTGGGGGGTAGGCCCCAGCATTTT. This rearrangement joins TRBV6-5 to TRBJ1-5; the D gene is possibly TRBD1 (5 bases). Germline V gives CDR1 MNHEY, CDR2 SVGAGI. This CDR3 region has 14 residues. With 2 bases removed from V and 9 bases from J, the gap between germline ends came to 14 bases.

This chain uses TRBV19 with TRBJ1-1; 8 bases agree with TRBD1. CDR3 size: 16 residues. The ends lost 4 bases at V and 0 bases at J; junction bases unmatched: 7. CDR1 and CDR2 (germline): LNHDA, SQIVND (reference sequence). CDR3 residues: CASSTLRTGLNTEAFF. CDR3 DNA: TGTGCCAGTAGTACACTAAGGACAGGGCTGAACACTGAAGCTTTCTTT.

This chain connects TRBV6-5 to TRBJ2-3; D gene unclear. Trimming stripped 6 bases from V and 6 bases from J, with 7 bases between. The CDR3 runs to 11 residues. The germline V gene encodes CDR1 MNHEY and CDR2 SVGAGI. CDR3 DNA sequence: TGTGCCAGCAGAATCCAGGATACGCAGTATTTT. Its protein is CASRIQDTQYF.

The sample holds a few counts of this clone. This rearrangement joins TRBV7-3 to TRBJ1-2, with no clear D. Trimming took 2 bases from V and 7 from J, leaving 11 bases between them. This CDR3 comprises 13 residues. CDR1 is SGHTA, CDR2 FQGTGA, per germline. The chain's CDR3 is CASSLVAGGGYTF. CDR3 nucleotide sequence: TGTGCCAGCAGCTTAGTTGCGGGTGGTGGCTACACCTTC.

The CDR3 bases are TGTGCCAGTAGTATAAAATATGAGCAGTTCTTC. Protein product: CASSIKYEQFF. The chain combines TRBV19 with TRBJ2-1; D is undetermined. From germline, CDR1 is LNHDA and CDR2 SQIVND (reference sequence). This CDR3 spans 11 amino acids. V dropped 2 bases and J dropped 8 bases, with 4 bases sitting between them. Full variable domain (remainder filled in from reference TRBV19 and TRBJ2-1): DGGITQSPKYLFRKEGQNVTLSCEQNLNHDAMYWYRQDPGQGLRLIYYSQIVNDFQKGDIAEGYSVSREKKESFPLTVTSAQKNPTAFYLCASSIKYEQFFGPGTRLTVL.

The gene calls are TRBV5-1 and TRBJ1-4; 7 bases align to TRBD1. The CDR3 totals 13 residues. V was clipped by 4 bases and J by 8 bases; unmatched bases: 5. Germline V CDR1 and CDR2: SGHRS, YFSETQ. DNA for the CDR3: TGCGCCAGCAGCAGGGGGCAACGCGAAAAACTGTTTTTT. Protein: CASSRGQREKLFF.

This clone occurred once. Within the sample, other DNA sequences also encode this same CDR3. The chain carries TRBV28 and TRBJ2-5; no reliable D call. Germline assignment: CDR1 MDHEN and CDR2 SYDVKM. Trimming stripped 6 bases from V and 1 base from J, with 3 bases between. This CDR3 comprises 11 residues. The CDR3 loop is CASRRQETQYF. The DNA for the CDR3 is TGTGCCAGCAGACGCCAAGAGACCCAGTACTTC.

This clone was seen more than once but under ten times. This rearrangement joins TRBV7-9 to TRBJ1-2; tentatively, D is TRBD1 (5 bases). The germline V gene encodes CDR1 SEHNR and CDR2 FQNEAQ (reference sequence). The CDR3 totals 13 residues. Trimming left V 4 bases short and J 8 bases short, with 14 bases between. CDR3 sequence reads: CASSWGESGGYTF. The CDR3 DNA reads as TGTGCCAGCAGCTGGGGGGAGTCTGGAGGCTACACCTTC.

Worth noting for this clone: The germline gene is not matched at one end of the junction; a read error may be the cause. The rearrangement uses TRBV7-7 and TRBJ2-5; no reliable D call. Germline V gene data show CDR1 as SSHAT and CDR2 as FNYEAQ (reference sequence). The CDR3 sequence is 12 residues long. The CDR3 nucleotides are TGTGCTAGCAGCTTTGACGCTGGGACCCAGTACTTC. Its protein product is CASSFDAGTQYF.

The chain joins TRBV7-3 to TRBJ2-5, with 8 bases fitting TRBD2. CDR1 is SGHTA and CDR2 is FQGTGA in the germline V gene. Unmatched junction bases numbered 8, after V lost 4 bases and J lost 4 bases. The CDR3 spans 15 residues. The CDR3 DNA reads as TGTGCCAGCAGCTCCGGGACTAGAGGTCGAGAGACCCAGTACTTC. The encoded protein is CASSSGTRGRETQYF.

The chain employs TRBV6-5 and TRBJ2-3, with TRBD1 matching over 11 bases. This CDR3 spans 16 amino acids. In germline, CDR1 is MNHEY, CDR2 SVGAGI. V lost 2 bases, J lost 5 bases, and 6 bases stayed unmatched. CDR3 sequence reads: CASSYGTGGGRDTQYF. The CDR3 region has the DNA TGTGCCAGCAGTTACGGGACAGGGGGGGGTAGAGATACGCAGTATTTT.

The chain couples TRBV19 to TRBJ1-4, with a possible D match to TRBD1 (5 bases). With 5 bases removed from V and 3 bases from J, the gap between germline ends came to 13 bases. The germline gives CDR1 LNHDA, CDR2 SQIVND (reference sequence). The CDR3 consists of 15 residues. Here the CDR3 reads CASSSGRLANEKLFF. CDR3 sequence (DNA): TGTGCCAGTAGTTCGGGACGGTTGGCTAATGAAAAACTGTTTTTT.

This chain connects TRBV27 to TRBJ2-1; D not resolved. The V end was cut by 2 bases, the J end by 6 bases, with 11 bases between. The CDR3 consists of 14 residues. CDR1 is MNHEY and CDR2 is SMNVEV in the germline V gene (reference sequence). The CDR3 spells CASSLLGFVNEQFF. The CDR3, as DNA: TGTGCCAGCAGTTTACTAGGATTCGTCAATGAGCAGTTCTTC.

V usage is TRBV12-5 and J usage is TRBJ2-1; 9 nucleotides line up with TRBD2. CDR3 size: 15 residues. Trimming took 1 base from V and 5 from J; bases not matched to a gene: 3. The germline V gene has CDR1 LGHNT and CDR2 FRNRAP. This CDR3 is CASGLGLADNNEQFF. The CDR3 DNA is TGTGCTAGTGGTTTGGGACTAGCGGACAACAATGAGCAGTTCTTC.

The genes are TRBV25-1 and TRBJ1-2; 11 bases are shared with TRBD1. Germline V gene lookup returns CDR1 MGHDK and CDR2 SYGVNS. Losses at the gene ends were 5 bases for V and 8 bases for J; bases not matched to a gene: 16. The CDR3 is 17 amino acids. The CDR3 DNA follows: TGTGCCAGCAGTACATCACCGGGACAGGGGGACGCGCGGGGCTACACCTTC. It is translated as CASSTSPGQGDARGYTF.

Regarding this clone: A read error may account for a junction end that differs from germline. The rearrangement uses TRBV4-2 and TRBJ2-2; no firm D call. Germline V gene lookup returns CDR1 LGHNA and CDR2 YNFKEQ. The CDR3 sequence is 14 residues long. CDR3 DNA: TGTGCCAGCATTTCAGCTCCGAACAGCGGGGAGCTGTTTTTT. Its translation: CASISAPNSGELFF.